The T cell receptor (beta chain) described here comes from a study of T cell responses to AZD1222 COVID-19 vaccine (dated by TCRdb to the early 2020s). General notes on the study: AZD1222 recipients whose second dose came at about 4 weeks and those whose second dose came at about 12 weeks were combined into one group, since spike-specific TCR depth and breadth did not differ between the two schedules. A total of 233 trial participants underwent TCR sequencing, of whom 200 to 220 had received two doses of AZD1222 and 26 had received two doses of the MenACWY control vaccine. Trial participants were enrolled by age into 18-55, 56-69 and 70-plus year subgroups, with about 150, 28 and 57 TCR-sequenced participants respectively.

Per the publication, the time point label means: baseline before first vaccination. Samples from vaccinated people were obtained from the UK trials COV001 and COV002, which included a single-blind randomized controlled phase 2/3 trial of AZD1222 (ChAdOx1 nCoV-19) in healthy adults. For TCRbeta chain sequencing, PBMC samples were collected from trial participants at day 0 and at day 28 after the second dose. As regards this clone: Its antigen is not yet known. No much larger clonotype is one base removed from it; base qualities were not supplied.

The CDR3 regions of human TCRbeta chains were analyzed by immunosequencing. The source study handled its data this way. Repertoire TCRs were checked for matches against a reference library of SARS-CoV-2-specific TCRs that had been generated using the MIRA antigen-specificity platform. Breadth was defined as the fraction of unique TCRs that were SARS-CoV-2-associated. Depth was defined as the fraction of total T cells that were SARS-CoV-2-associated. Each spike-specific TCR was assigned to its reactive spike region and to a CD4 or CD8 class using the MIRA data. Log10-transformed breadth and depth values were compared by one-way ANOVA with Sidak's multiple comparisons tests. Not all clones reach the TCRdb copy of this immuneACCESS table, which keeps in-frame sequences only. Checked studies attribute under half of the gap to unresolved V genes and leave the rest unexplained. V, J and clone size were drawn from that table, and D and trimming were deduced from the DNA. In this sample the table shows around 130,000 clones, about 88% of which occur a single time. Around 8% of the sample goes to the ten largest clones.

Measured from the cysteine to the phenylalanine, the CDR3 is 14 residues long. This entry keeps only the CDR3 DNA: 42 bases, framed from base 1. CDR1 is given as SNHLY and CDR2 as FYNNEI, both from the germline V gene. The germline ends are 10 bases apart after V is trimmed by 4 bases and J by 0 bases. Results the study describes overall, beyond this receptor: The whole spike protein was spanned by vaccine-associated CD4 TCRs, and dominant responses were seen in regions 160-218 and 743-854. Because no samples from the day 14 peak response were available, repertoires could be characterized only after the peak T cell response. Conclusions about previously exposed vaccinees are limited because only a handful of AZD1222 recipients were SARS-CoV-2 seropositive at baseline. After two AZD1222 doses, both the breadth and the depth of spike-specific TCRs were significantly higher than at day 0 and than in MenACWY recipients. The 56-69-year group was small, and its depth increase did not reach significance, likely because of low power. Participants were mostly white British, with more females than males. The authors suggested clonal diversity may have been underestimated. Reportedly, almost half of the unique spike-specific TCRs recognized epitopes lying outside the regions that are mutated in the B.1.351 and B.1.1.7 variants.

This receptor was obtained from an adult in good health. The chain employs TRBV2 and TRBJ2-7, with TRBD1 perhaps the D gene, on 6 matching bases. This specimen was peripheral blood, taken on day 0 of AZD1222 vaccination. The nucleotides read TGTGCCAGCAGTGCCGACAGGTTCTCCTACGAGCAGTACTTC. Its protein reads: CASSADRFSYEQYF.